The 22 T cell receptor beta chains below all came from one sample that was sequenced in a study of blood T cell repertoires in COVID-19. The protocol was immunoSEQ multiplex PCR, while the TCRdb copy is restricted to in-frame clones and leaves out a portion. Here the sample spans roughly 190,000 clones, more than 75% being singletons. Sequencing was carried out using peripheral blood. The receptors originated from a man aged 35 to 55 with active or convalescent COVID-19.

V is TRBV6-2 or TRBV6-3 and J is TRBJ2-5, with 11 positions matching TRBD2. From germline, CDR1 is MNHEY and CDR2 SVGEGT. The junction had 13 bases not matched to a gene; V was cut back by 5 bases and J by 2 bases. The CDR3 totals 18 residues. CDR3 region: CASSPLARLAGGQETQYF. The CDR3 DNA follows: TGTGCCAGCAGTCCCCTGGCCCGTCTAGCGGGGGGTCAAGAGACCCAGTACTTC.

The rearrangement joins TRBV5-5 to TRBJ2-1; D gene unclear. Deletions cut 1 base from V and 8 bases from J, with 10 bases between. The length of the CDR3 is 13 residues. Germline V CDR1 and CDR2: SGHKS, YYEKEE (reference sequence). The DNA of the CDR3 is TGTGCCAGCAGCTTGATGCAGGCCCATGAGCAGTTCTTC. It translates to CASSLMQAHEQFF.

V gene TRBV24-1 combines with J gene TRBJ2-3, with TRBD2 identical over 11 bases. Germline-derived CDR1 and CDR2 are KGHDR and SFDVKD. V was clipped by 4 bases and J by 0 bases; unmatched bases: 8. The CDR3 length is 18 residues. The CDR3 protein is CATSDPTGTSGSTDTQYF. The CDR3 bases are TGTGCCACCAGTGACCCGACCGGGACTAGCGGAAGCACAGATACGCAGTATTTT.

This chain uses TRBV7-6 with TRBJ1-3; a weak D match, TRBD1 (5 bases). The CDR3 spans 14 residues. The ends were cut back, 3 bases at V and 1 base at J, with 7 bases in the middle. The germline V gene encodes CDR1 SGHVS and CDR2 FNYEAQ. The CDR3 bases are TGTGCCAGCAGCTTTCCAGGGTCTGGAAACACCATATATTTT. It translates to CASSFPGSGNTIYF.

The rearrangement links TRBV2 to TRBJ1-4; 9 bases are shared with TRBD1. The CDR3 is 15 residues long. V was clipped by 6 bases and J by 0 bases; unmatched bases: 2. Germline CDR1 reads SNHLY; CDR2 reads FYNNEI. This CDR3 reads CASRGTGTTNEKLFF. The CDR3, as DNA: TGTGCCAGCAGGGGGACAGGGACAACTAATGAAAAACTGTTTTTT.

This clone was seen once. The chain recombines TRBV6-5 with TRBJ1-2, with D hard to call. The CDR3 contains 15 residues. The germline gives CDR1 MNHEY, CDR2 SVGAGI. The V gene lost 0 bases and the J gene lost 4 bases, with 12 bases spanning the gap. The CDR3: CASSYSRTAPYGYTF. For the CDR3, the DNA is TGTGCCAGCAGTTACTCACGGACTGCCCCCTATGGCTACACCTTC.

The chain is built from TRBV5-1 and TRBJ2-3; TRBD1 might be the D (6 bases). The CDR3 loop spans 15 amino acids. V lost 4 bases and J lost 2, with 14 bases in between. Germline V CDR1 and CDR2: SGHRS, YFSETQ. CDR3 sequence: CASSIAGALTDTQYF. In nucleotides, the CDR3 is TGCGCCAGCAGCATTGCAGGGGCACTCACAGATACGCAGTATTTT.

J is TRBJ1-2 and V is TRBV2, with a weak D call TRBD1 (5 bases). V lost 4 bases and J lost 4, with 10 bases in between. CDR1 and CDR2 from the germline V gene are SNHLY and FYNNEI. The CDR3 is 13 residues long. Here the CDR3 reads CASSATGGYGYTF. The DNA for the CDR3 is TGTGCCAGCAGTGCGACGGGGGGCTATGGCTACACCTTC. Full variable domain (outside the CDR3, taken from reference TRBV2 and TRBJ1-2): EPEVTQTPSHQVTQMGQEVILRCVPISNHLYFYWYRQILGQKVEFLVSFYNNEISEKSEIFDDQFSVERPDGSNFTLKIRSTKLEDSAMYFCASSATGGYGYTFGSGTRLTVV.

The rearrangement joins TRBV24-1 to TRBJ2-1; TRBD1 aligns across 8 bases. This CDR3 has 16 amino acids. Germline values: CDR1 KGHDR, CDR2 SFDVKD. J lost 5 bases, V lost 7 bases, and 12 bases had no gene match. The CDR3 nucleotides read TGTGCCACCAGCGACGTGGGGGACAGGAGCAACAATGAGCAGTTCTTC. Residues: CATSDVGDRSNNEQFF.

This chain links TRBV27 with TRBJ2-3; 7 bases agree with TRBD1. V lost 5 bases to trimming and J lost 2 bases; unmatched junction nucleotides: 7. The germline gives CDR1 MNHEY, CDR2 SMNVEV (reference sequence). The CDR3 is 15 amino acids. The CDR3 DNA is TGTGCCAGCAGTCTCCGGGACAGCTACACAGATACGCAGTATTTT. Translating it yields CASSLRDSYTDTQYF.

This clone was detected once. The chain joins TRBV5-5 to TRBJ2-5, with D maybe TRBD2 (6 bases). The CDR3 sequence is 14 residues long. Between the trimmed V and J ends, which lost 0 bases and 5 bases, there was a span of 11 bases. Germline V gene lookup returns CDR1 SGHKS and CDR2 YYEKEE (reference sequence). The CDR3 region is CASSLVVGTETQYF. For the CDR3, the DNA is TGTGCCAGCAGCTTGGTAGTTGGGACTGAGACCCAGTACTTC.

This sequence joins TRBV19 and TRBJ1-4; tentative D call: TRBD1 (6 bases). The germline V gene encodes CDR1 LNHDA and CDR2 SQIVND (reference sequence). The CDR3 sequence is 13 residues long. Trimming stripped 8 bases from V and 7 bases from J, with 14 bases between. CDR3 in DNA: TGTGCCAGTCTAAACAGGGCGGGTGAAAAACTGTTTTTT. It codes for CASLNRAGEKLFF. The variable domain in full, with the rest retrieved from reference TRBV19 and TRBJ1-4, is DGGITQSPKYLFRKEGQNVTLSCEQNLNHDAMYWYRQDPGQGLRLIYYSQIVNDFQKGDIAEGYSVSREKKESFPLTVTSAQKNPTAFYLCASLNRAGEKLFFGSGTQLSVL.

The chain recombines TRBV6-5 with TRBJ1-5, with 9 bases fitting TRBD1. The CDR3 extends over 15 amino acids. V trimming: 6 bases; J trimming: 3 bases; junction bases outside the gene matches: 6. Germline values: CDR1 MNHEY, CDR2 SVGAGI. DNA for the CDR3: TGTGCCAGCAGACGACAGGGGGTTGCCAATCAGCCCCAGCATTTT. Its protein product is CASRRQGVANQPQHF.

This clone was observed a single time. The rearrangement joins TRBV27 to TRBJ2-5, with 14 bases aligning to TRBD2. The CDR3 totals 17 residues. J lost 5 bases, V lost 5 bases, and 10 bases had no gene match. Germline V lookup: CDR1 MNHEY, CDR2 SMNVEV (reference sequence). The CDR3 sequence: CASSQRLAGGLLETQYF. The CDR3 DNA follows: TGTGCCAGCAGTCAAAGACTAGCGGGAGGGCTGTTGGAGACCCAGTACTTC.

The V gene is TRBV18, the J gene TRBJ2-4; 15 nucleotides align to TRBD2. The CDR3 loop spans 18 amino acids. The germline V gene has CDR1 KGHSH and CDR2 LQKENI. V lost 2 bases to trimming and J lost 1 base; unmatched junction nucleotides: 3. CDR3 nucleotide sequence: TGTGCCAGCTCACCAATCGGGACTAGCGGGAGGGCCAAAAACATTCAGTACTTC. It is translated as CASSPIGTSGRAKNIQYF.

V is TRBV11-2 and J is TRBJ2-7, with 8 bases fitting TRBD1. The CDR3 sequence is 16 residues long. In germline, CDR1 is SGHAT, CDR2 FQNNGV. The trim removed 3 bases at V and 1 base at J, leaving 8 bases unmatched. CDR3 sequence reads: CASSFAGGRTSYEQYF. The CDR3 DNA sequence: TGTGCCAGCAGCTTCGCAGGGGGCCGTACGTCCTACGAGCAGTACTTC.

The rearrangement links TRBV18 to TRBJ1-2; a weak D match, TRBD1 (6 bases). CDR1 is KGHSH, CDR2 LQKENI, per germline. This CDR3 is 17 amino acids long. V dropped 4 bases and J dropped 6 bases, with 24 bases sitting between them. The CDR3, as DNA: TGTGCCAGCTCACAGATATTAATAGGGGGTTTCGGCGATGGCTACACCTTC. Its protein product is CASSQILIGGFGDGYTF. Looking up the rest from reference TRBV18 and TRBJ1-2 gives the full variable domain: NAGVMQNPRHLVRRRGQEARLRCSPMKGHSHVYWYRQLPEEGLKFMVYLQKENIIDESGMPKERFSAEFPKEGPSILRIQQVVRGDSAAYFCASSQILIGGFGDGYTFGSGTRLTVV.

This chain links TRBV5-6 with TRBJ2-7; D might be TRBD2 (5 bases). Germline values: CDR1 SGHDT, CDR2 YYEEEE. The CDR3 has 17 residues. Trimming shortened V by 0 bases and J by 5 bases, and 21 bases separated the two germline ends. CDR3 nucleotides: TGTGCCAGCAGCTTGGCCCCGTTTGTCGAGGGCGCCCACGAGCAGTACTTC. Its translation: CASSLAPFVEGAHEQYF.

The DNA for the CDR3 is TGCGCCAGCAGCTTGGACTCCGGAGAAAAGGAGCAGTTCTTC. Translated: CASSLDSGEKEQFF. This chain connects TRBV5-1 to TRBJ2-1, with D uncertain. V lost 0 bases to trimming and J lost 10 bases, with 14 bases between them. The germline V gene has CDR1 SGHRS and CDR2 YFSETQ. This CDR3 comprises 14 residues. The variable domain in full, with the rest retrieved from reference TRBV5-1 and TRBJ2-1, is KAGVTQTPRYLIKTRGQQVTLSCSPISGHRSVSWYQQTPGQGLQFLFEYFSETQRNKGNFPGRFSGRQFSNSRSEMNVSTLELGDSALYLCASSLDSGEKEQFFGPGTRLTVL.

CDR3 in amino acids: CASSFRTSISSSYNEQFF. CDR3 DNA sequence: TGTGCCAGCAGCTTCCGGACTAGCATTTCGAGCTCCTACAATGAGCAGTTCTTC. The V call is TRBV7-9, the J call TRBJ2-1; 8 nucleotides agree with TRBD2. The CDR3 runs 18 residues. Germline values: CDR1 SEHNR, CDR2 FQNEAQ (reference sequence). V lost 3 bases to trimming and J lost 0 bases; unmatched junction nucleotides: 10.

This chain connects TRBV7-9 to TRBJ1-5; no clear D gene. The CDR3 extends over 12 amino acids. Germline assignment: CDR1 SEHNR and CDR2 FQNEAQ (reference sequence). V lost 1 base to trimming and J lost 5 bases, with 3 bases between them. The CDR3 protein is CASSLGDQPQHF. The CDR3 region has the DNA TGTGCCAGCAGCTTAGGAGATCAGCCCCAGCATTTT.

The rearrangement links TRBV29-1 to TRBJ2-3; no clear D. This CDR3 contains 13 residues. The germline V gene has CDR1 SQVTM and CDR2 ANQGSEA. V dropped 3 bases and J dropped 2 bases, with 9 bases sitting between them. This CDR3 is CSVDGQATDTQYF. The CDR3 DNA is TGCAGCGTTGATGGCCAGGCCACAGATACGCAGTATTTT.